This TCR beta chain was identified in a study of blood T cells in healthy people across ages. Study summary: For every two T cells, template switching captured about one barcoded beta molecule.

With a J-beta primer mix and a sample-barcoded 5' primer, a second PCR ran about 6 to 11 cycles. TCRdb reprocessed the 5' RACE reads with MiXCR, giving one entry per CDR3 protein. The table lists fewer than 800,000 distinct CDR3 sequences, around 25% of them singletons. The donors, all healthy, were Caucasians living in Russia, aged about 6 to 100. Each of the donors had 8 to 10 milliliters of peripheral blood drawn into EDTA-treated Vacutainer tubes. The CDR3 consists of 15 residues. Per the germline V gene, CDR1 is SGHAT and CDR2 is FQDESV (reference sequence). V lost 1 base, J lost 6 bases, and 12 bases lay in between. Remarks on this clonotype: Its cognate antigen is unknown.

Study-level findings and limits: More naive CD4+ cells and higher diversity were found in long-lived than in aged donors.

These same records also appear under a second study, on T cells of mothers and their children.

Sequenced sample: blood. The receptor's source is a boy aged 5-17 years in good health. V gene TRBV11-1 combines with J gene TRBJ1-4; the D is unclear. The CDR3 is CASSLEGRKDEKLFF. Here the CDR3 DNA reads TGTGCCAGCAGCTTAGAAGGCAGAAAGGATGAAAAACTGTTTTTT.